A selection of T cell receptor beta chains follows, all from one sample in a study of beta chain features in type 1 diabetes. Produced via immunoSEQ multiplex PCR; TCRdb's table is partial and in-frame only. The data show about 410,000 clones, around 14% seen once. The sequenced sample consisted of naive CD4+ T cells from blood. These receptors all stem from a man aged 25-40 years in good health. The CDR3 runs from the conserved cysteine through the conserved F or W. The D gene is left open where the match is weak. Not every row has a clone size; where given, it reads once, few, many or a size class.

j_call clone_size v_call d_call cdr3_nt cdr3_aa
TRBJ2-7 - TRBV6-5 - TGTGCCAGCAGTTACTCCGACACTCATTACGAGCAGTACTTC CASSYSDTHYEQYF
TRBJ2-1 - TRBV5-1 - TGCGCCAGCAGCTCCCCTACGAGCTCCTACAATGAGCAGTTCTTC CASSSPTSSYNEQFF
TRBJ2-7 - TRBV5-1 - TGCGCCAGCAGCTTTGACCCGTGGAGGCTCTCCTACGAGCAGTACTTC CASSFDPWRLSYEQYF
TRBJ2-1 - TRBV10-3 - TGTGCCATCAGTGAAGGGGGTAGCTCCTACAATGAGCAGTTCTTC CAISEGGSSYNEQFF
TRBJ1-4 - TRBV9 - TGTGCCAGCAGCGTAGGACAGTTTTCAACTAATGAAAAACTGTTTTTT CASSVGQFSTNEKLFF
TRBJ1-1 - TRBV4-2 - TGTGCCAGCAGCCAAGGACGCCAAATTCTGGGCACTGAAGCTTTCTTT CASSQGRQILGTEAFF
TRBJ2-6 - TRBV5-1 - TGCGCCAGCGCCCGGAGTGGAAGTCCTAGCTCTGGGGCCAACGTCCTGACTTTC CASARSGSPSSGANVLTF
TRBJ2-3 - TRBV4-1 TRBD2 TGCGCCAGCAGCCTGACTAGCGGGAGGGCCGGTTTTAGAGATACGCAGTATTTT CASSLTSGRAGFRDTQYF
TRBJ2-2 - TRBV27 TRBD2 TGTGCCAGCAGCCGACTAGCGGGAAACTCCGGGGAGCTGTTTTTT CASSRLAGNSGELFF
TRBJ2-2 - TRBV7-2 - TGTGCCAGCAGCTTAGCGACCTCGAGGACCGGGGAGCTGTTTTTT CASSLATSRTGELFF
TRBJ2-7 - TRBV6-5 - TGTGCCAGCAGTTACTCTGGGCCGAACGAGCAGTACTTC CASSYSGPNEQYF
TRBJ1-6 - TRBV7-9 - TGTGCCAGCAGCCCCCCACAGGGAAGGTATTCACCCCTCCACTTT CASSPPQGRYSPLHF
TRBJ1-1 - TRBV7-9 - TGTGCCAGCAGCTCACAGGGATTTACTGAAGCTTTCTTT CASSSQGFTEAFF
TRBJ1-6 - TRBV10-3 - TGTGCCATCAGTGAGGGACGCTCCTATAATTCACCCCTCCACTTT CAISEGRSYNSPLHF
TRBJ2-2 few TRBV14 - TGTGCCAGCAGCCCCTGGCAAGGGTTGGCCGGGGAGCTGTTTTTT CASSPWQGLAGELFF
TRBJ1-5 - TRBV5-1 TRBD1 TGCGCCAGCAGCTTGGCGACAGGGGTCAATCAGCCCCAGCATTTT CASSLATGVNQPQHF
TRBJ1-3 few TRBV9 - TGTGCCAGCAGCTTCGGAAGGTACTCTGGAAACACCATATATTTT CASSFGRYSGNTIYF
TRBJ2-3 - TRBV12-5 - TGTGCTAGTGGTTTGGCGATCCCAGATACGCAGTATTTT CASGLAIPDTQYF
TRBJ2-2 - TRBV4-1 - TGCGCCAGCAGCCAATTAGGGTCCCTCACCGGGGAGCTGTTTTTT CASSQLGSLTGELFF
TRBJ2-1 many TRBV29-1 - TGCAGCGTTGAGTCGGGCAGTATTGGCAATGAGCAGTTCTTC CSVESGSIGNEQFF
TRBJ2-2 few TRBV11-3 TRBD2 TGTGCCAGCAGCTTAGGCGGACTAGCGGGCACCGGGGAGCTGTTTTTT CASSLGGLAGTGELFF
TRBJ2-4 - TRBV6-5 - TGTGCCAGCAGTGATGGGACCGCTCAAAACATTCAGTACTTC CASSDGTAQNIQYF
TRBJ2-3 few TRBV7-2 TRBD2 TGTGCCAGCAGCTTAGGGCGGGGGGCCAGCACAGATACGCAGTATTTT CASSLGRGASTDTQYF
TRBJ2-7 few TRBV25-1 - TGTGCCAGCAGTCCTCGGGGGAGCTCCTACGAGCAGTACTTC CASSPRGSSYEQYF
TRBJ2-7 few TRBV7-2 TRBD2 TGTGCCAGCAGCTTACTAACCGGGACTATCCCCTACGAGCAGTACTTC CASSLLTGTIPYEQYF
TRBJ1-2 - TRBV29-1 - TGCAGCGTTTCGGGGATTAGAGATGGCTACACCTTC CSVSGIRDGYTF
TRBJ2-3 - TRBV7-6 TRBD2 TGTGCCAGCAGCTTAGGTACTAGCGGGAGTATGGGAGATACGCAGTATTTT CASSLGTSGSMGDTQYF
TRBJ1-3 few TRBV10-2 - TGCGCCAGCAAACCAGGCTCTGGAAACACCATATATTTT CASKPGSGNTIYF
TRBJ2-3 few TRBV14 - TGTGCCAGCAGCTTCCGACTCACAGATACGCAGTATTTT CASSFRLTDTQYF
TRBJ2-4 few TRBV19 - TGTGCCAGTAGTGATCATCAGGGGGGCAAAAACATTCAGTACTTC CASSDHQGGKNIQYF
TRBJ2-3 - TRBV9 - TGTGCCAGCAGCGTAGTCGGGGTCACAGATACGCAGTATTTT CASSVVGVTDTQYF
TRBJ2-3 few TRBV5-4 - TGTGCCAGCAGCTTGGAACAGCCAGTTTCAGATACGCAGTATTTT CASSLEQPVSDTQYF
TRBJ2-3 - TRBV9 - TGTGCCAGCAGCGGGCGACGAGGGAGGAGCACAGATACGCAGTATTTT CASSGRRGRSTDTQYF
TRBJ2-1 few TRBV12-5 TRBD1 TGTGCTAGTGGCCGCCGACAGGGAGCCTACAATGAGCAGTTCTTC CASGRRQGAYNEQFF
TRBJ2-3 once TRBV19 TRBD1 TGTGCCAGTAGTCGCAGGGGGTCCCCAGATACGCAGTATTTT CASSRRGSPDTQYF
TRBJ1-6 - TRBV4-3 TRBD1 TGCGCCAGCAGCCAAGCCCCGGACAGGGCTTCACCCCTCCACTTT CASSQAPDRASPLHF
TRBJ2-1 - TRBV6-5 TRBD2 TGTGCCAGCACCTATGGGACTAGCTCCTACAATGAGCAGTTCTTC CASTYGTSSYNEQFF
TRBJ2-1 - TRBV5-1 TRBD1 TGCGCCAGCAGCTTACTGACAGGGGATGAGCAGTTCTTC CASSLLTGDEQFF
TRBJ1-1 - TRBV4-3 - TGCGCCAGCAGCCAGCGTCATGGGAACACTGAAGCTTTCTTT CASSQRHGNTEAFF
TRBJ2-1 - TRBV7-9 - TGTGCCAGCAGCTTAGCTGGACAAATGTATGAGCAGTTCTTC CASSLAGQMYEQFF
TRBJ2-5 - TRBV19 - TGTGCCAGTAGTTCCGGACACAGCCAAGAGACCCAGTACTTC CASSSGHSQETQYF
TRBJ2-3 - TRBV5-4 - TGTGCCAGCACCCATGGGGGGGGACAGTTCACAGATACGCAGTATTTT CASTHGGGQFTDTQYF
TRBJ2-2 - TRBV7-3 - TGTGCCAGCAGCCGGGACATTACGAACACCGGGGAGCTGTTTTTT CASSRDITNTGELFF
TRBJ1-2 - TRBV30 - TGTGCCTGGAGGCCGGGGCTCAGGTCGGACGGCTACACCTTC CAWRPGLRSDGYTF